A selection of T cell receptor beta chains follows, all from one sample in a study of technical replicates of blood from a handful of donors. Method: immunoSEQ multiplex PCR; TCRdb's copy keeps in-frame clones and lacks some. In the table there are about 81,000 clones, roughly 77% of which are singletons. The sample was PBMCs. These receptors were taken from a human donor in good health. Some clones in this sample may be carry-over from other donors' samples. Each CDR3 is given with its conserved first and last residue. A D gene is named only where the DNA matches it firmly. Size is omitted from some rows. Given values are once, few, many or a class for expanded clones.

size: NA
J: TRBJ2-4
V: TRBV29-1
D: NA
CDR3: CSGGDRLAKNIQYF
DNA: TGCAGCGGGGGGGACAGACTAGCCAAAAACATTCAGTACTTC

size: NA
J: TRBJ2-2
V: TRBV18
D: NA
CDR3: CASSPPSSNTGELFF
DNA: TGTGCCAGCTCACCCCCGAGCTCGAACACCGGGGAGCTGTTTTTT

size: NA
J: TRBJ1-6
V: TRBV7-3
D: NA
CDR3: CASSLYPRSGDNSPLHF
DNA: TGTGCCAGCAGCTTATACCCTCGGTCAGGGGATAATTCACCCCTCCACTTT

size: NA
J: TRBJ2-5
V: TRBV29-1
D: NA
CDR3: CNNFQGAGETQYF
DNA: TGCAACAACTTCCAAGGGGCCGGCGAGACCCAGTACTTC

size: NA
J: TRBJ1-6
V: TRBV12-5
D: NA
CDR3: CASGLYSSSYNSPLHF
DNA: TGTGCTAGTGGCCTCTACTCGAGCTCCTATAATTCACCCCTCCACTTT

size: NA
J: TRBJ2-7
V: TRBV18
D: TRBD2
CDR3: CASSREGPPREQYF
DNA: TGTGCCAGCTCTCGGGAGGGCCCTCCTCGCGAGCAGTACTTC

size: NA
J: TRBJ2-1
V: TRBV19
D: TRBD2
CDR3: CASSIDRTSGSRREQFF
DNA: TGTGCCAGTAGTATAGATCGGACTAGCGGGAGTCGGCGGGAGCAGTTCTTC

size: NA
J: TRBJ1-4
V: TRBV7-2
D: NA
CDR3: CASSSWTDNPDEKLFF
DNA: TGTGCCAGCAGTTCATGGACGGACAATCCAGATGAAAAACTGTTTTTT

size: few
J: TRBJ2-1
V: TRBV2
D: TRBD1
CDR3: CASTDRGNNEQFF
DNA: TGTGCCAGCACGGACAGGGGCAACAATGAGCAGTTCTTC

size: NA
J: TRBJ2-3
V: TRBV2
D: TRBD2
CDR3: CASSQTSGGPDTQYF
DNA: TGTGCCAGCAGTCAGACTAGCGGGGGGCCCGATACGCAGTATTTT

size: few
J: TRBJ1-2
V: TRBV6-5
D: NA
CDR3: CASSYSTSRGNGYTF
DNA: TGTGCCAGCAGTTACTCAACGAGTCGGGGGAATGGCTACACCTTC

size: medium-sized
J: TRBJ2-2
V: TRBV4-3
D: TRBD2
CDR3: CASSQYSGSAGELFF
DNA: TGCGCCAGCAGCCAATACAGCGGGAGCGCCGGGGAGCTGTTTTTT

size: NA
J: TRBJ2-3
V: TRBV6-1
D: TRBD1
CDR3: CAIKGQTTDTQYF
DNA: TGTGCCATAAAGGGACAGACCACAGATACGCAGTATTTT

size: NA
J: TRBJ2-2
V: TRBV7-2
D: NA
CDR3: CASSQYTGELFF
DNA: TGTGCCAGCAGCCAATACACCGGGGAGCTGTTTTTT

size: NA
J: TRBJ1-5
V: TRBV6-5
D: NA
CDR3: CASRAGVGQPQHF
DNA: TGTGCCAGCAGGGCAGGGGTAGGCCAGCCCCAGCATTTT

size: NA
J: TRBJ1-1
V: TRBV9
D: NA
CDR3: CASSPAGDYTEAFF
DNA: TGTGCCAGCAGCCCCGCCGGGGATTACACTGAAGCTTTCTTT

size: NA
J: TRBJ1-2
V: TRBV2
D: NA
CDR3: CASSSGGYTF
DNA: TGTGCCAGCAGTAGCGGCGGCTACACCTTC

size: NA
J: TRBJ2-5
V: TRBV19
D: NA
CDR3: CASSKHIYQETQYF
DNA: TGTGCCAGTAGTAAACACATATACCAAGAGACCCAGTACTTC

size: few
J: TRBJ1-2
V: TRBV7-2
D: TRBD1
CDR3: CASSLAGTVSNYGYTF
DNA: TGTGCCAGCAGCTTAGCGGGGACAGTCTCTAACTATGGCTACACCTTC

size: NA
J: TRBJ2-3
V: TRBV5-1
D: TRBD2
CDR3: CASSLGLAGMKDTQYF
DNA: TGCGCCAGCAGCTTGGGACTAGCGGGTATGAAGGATACGCAGTATTTT

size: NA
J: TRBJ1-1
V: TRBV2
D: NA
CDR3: CASSPRQGGPEAFF
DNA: TGTGCCAGCAGTCCTCGGCAGGGAGGACCTGAAGCTTTCTTT

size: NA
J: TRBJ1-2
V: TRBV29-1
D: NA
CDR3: CSVRTLSSAYGYTF
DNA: TGCAGCGTCCGCACCTTGAGTAGTGCCTATGGCTACACCTTC

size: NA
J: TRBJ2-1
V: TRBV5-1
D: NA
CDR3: CASSPLGRGSEQFF
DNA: TGCGCCAGCAGCCCCTTAGGCCGGGGTAGTGAGCAGTTCTTC

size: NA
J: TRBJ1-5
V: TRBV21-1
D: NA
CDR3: CASSTRTGGYQPQHF
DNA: TGTGCCAGCAGCACCAGGACAGGGGGTTATCAGCCCCAGCATTTT

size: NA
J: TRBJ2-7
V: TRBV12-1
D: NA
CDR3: CASPRAGGTYEQYF
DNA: TGTGCCAGCCCCCGGGCGGGAGGGACCTACGAGCAGTACTTC

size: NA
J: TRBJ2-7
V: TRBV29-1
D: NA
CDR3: CSVHETDYEQYF
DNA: TGCAGCGTTCACGAGACAGATTACGAGCAGTACTTC

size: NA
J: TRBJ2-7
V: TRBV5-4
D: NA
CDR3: CASSPGSFPQQYF
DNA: TGTGCCAGCAGCCCGGGATCTTTCCCCCAGCAGTACTTC

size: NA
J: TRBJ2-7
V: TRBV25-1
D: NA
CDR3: CASEASTLGEGEQYF
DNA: TGTGCCAGTGAGGCAAGTACCTTGGGCGAGGGTGAGCAGTACTTC

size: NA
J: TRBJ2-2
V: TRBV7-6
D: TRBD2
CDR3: CASSLSASGTNTGELFF
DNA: TGTGCCAGCAGCTTATCCGCTAGCGGGACGAACACCGGGGAGCTGTTTTTT

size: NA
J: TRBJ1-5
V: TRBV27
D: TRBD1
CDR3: CASMPGTGVLNQPQHF
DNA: TGTGCCAGCATGCCTGGGACAGGGGTCCTAAATCAGCCCCAGCATTTT

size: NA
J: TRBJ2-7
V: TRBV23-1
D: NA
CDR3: CASSQCLGLVAVEYEQYF
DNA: TGCGCCAGCAGTCAATGCCTTGGGCTGGTAGCGGTGGAGTACGAGCAGTACTTC

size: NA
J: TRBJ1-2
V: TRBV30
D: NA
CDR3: CAWSDNPIYGYTF
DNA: TGTGCCTGGTCGGACAACCCAATCTATGGCTACACCTTC

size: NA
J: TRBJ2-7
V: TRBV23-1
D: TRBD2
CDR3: CASRRPGPLGGTPLFYEQYF
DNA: TGCGCCAGCAGAAGACCGGGACCACTGGGGGGGACCCCACTTTTCTACGAGCAGTACTTC

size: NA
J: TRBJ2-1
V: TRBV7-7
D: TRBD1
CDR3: CASSRTGTGAYNEQFF
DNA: TGTGCCAGCAGCCGTACCGGGACAGGGGCCTACAATGAGCAGTTCTTC

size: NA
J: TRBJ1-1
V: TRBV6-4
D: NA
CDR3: CASSDSLRSRAFF
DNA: TGTGCCAGCAGTGACAGTTTAAGGAGCAGAGCTTTCTTT